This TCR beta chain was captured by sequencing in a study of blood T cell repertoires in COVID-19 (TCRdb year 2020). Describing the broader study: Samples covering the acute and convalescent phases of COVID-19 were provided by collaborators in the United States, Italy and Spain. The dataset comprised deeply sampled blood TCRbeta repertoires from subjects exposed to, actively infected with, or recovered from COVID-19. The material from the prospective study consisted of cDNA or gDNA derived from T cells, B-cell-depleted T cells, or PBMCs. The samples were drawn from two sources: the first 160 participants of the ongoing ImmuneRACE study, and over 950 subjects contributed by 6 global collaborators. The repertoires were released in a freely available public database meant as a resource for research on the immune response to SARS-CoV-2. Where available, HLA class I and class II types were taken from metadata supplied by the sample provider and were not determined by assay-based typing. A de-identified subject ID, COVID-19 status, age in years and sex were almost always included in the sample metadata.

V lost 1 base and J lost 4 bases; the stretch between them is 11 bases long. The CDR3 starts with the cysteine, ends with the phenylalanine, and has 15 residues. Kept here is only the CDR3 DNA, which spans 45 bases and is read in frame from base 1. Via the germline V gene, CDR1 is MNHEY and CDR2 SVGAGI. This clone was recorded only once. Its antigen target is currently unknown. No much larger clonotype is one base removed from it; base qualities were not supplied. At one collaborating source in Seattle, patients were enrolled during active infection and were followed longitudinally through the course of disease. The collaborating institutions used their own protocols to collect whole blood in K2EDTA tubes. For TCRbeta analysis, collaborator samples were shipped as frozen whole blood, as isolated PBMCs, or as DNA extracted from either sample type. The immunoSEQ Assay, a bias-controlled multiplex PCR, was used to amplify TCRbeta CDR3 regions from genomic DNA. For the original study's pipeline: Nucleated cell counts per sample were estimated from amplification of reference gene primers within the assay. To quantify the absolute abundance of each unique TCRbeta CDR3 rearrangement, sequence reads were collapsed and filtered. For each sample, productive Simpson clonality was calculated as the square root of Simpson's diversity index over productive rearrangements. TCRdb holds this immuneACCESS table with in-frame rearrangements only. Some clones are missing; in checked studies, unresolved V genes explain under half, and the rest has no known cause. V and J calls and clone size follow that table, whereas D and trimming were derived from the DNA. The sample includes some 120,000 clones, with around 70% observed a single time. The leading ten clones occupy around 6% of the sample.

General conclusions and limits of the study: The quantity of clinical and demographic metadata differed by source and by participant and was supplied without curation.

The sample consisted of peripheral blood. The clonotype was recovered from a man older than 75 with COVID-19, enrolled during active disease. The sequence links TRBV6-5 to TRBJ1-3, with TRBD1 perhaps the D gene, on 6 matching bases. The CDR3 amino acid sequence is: CASSYYRAHGNTIYF. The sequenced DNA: TGTGCCAGCAGTTACTACAGGGCGCACGGAAACACCATATATTTT.